This T cell receptor beta chain is drawn from a study of early T cells in non-severe SARS-CoV-2 infection. Study-level background: From unsorted whole blood, bulk RNA was sequenced, and the chains remained unpaired. Overall study findings and caveats: Reliance on VDJdb matching favored anti-spike CD8 responses; private and CD4 specificities were missed.

Individual cDNA molecules received unique molecular identifiers during library preparation. In TCRdb, the 5' RACE reads were re-called with MiXCR into one record per CDR3 protein. The sample consists of 100,000 to 150,000 distinct CDR3 sequences, 15% of them appearing once. This clonotype was detected a few times. The target antigen is unknown. CDR1 is KGHSH, CDR2 LQKENI, per germline. Trimming left V 1 base short and J 1 base short, with 10 bases between. There are 15 residues in the CDR3. This TCR came from an adult who was a healthcare worker with PCR-confirmed SARS-CoV-2 infection or an uninfected control (not recorded which). This chain links TRBV18 with TRBJ1-1; D gene unclear. The sample comprised whole blood. The CDR3 protein is CASSPLLGQNTEAFF. The CDR3 coding sequence is TGTGCCAGCTCACCACTTTTGGGCCAGAACACTGAAGCTTTCTTT.